The source of this T cell receptor beta chain is a study of CD8 T cells in ankylosing spondylitis. Per the germline V gene, CDR1 is WSHSY and CDR2 is SAAADI. Trimming cost V 9 bases and J 3 bases; bases outside gene matches: 14. The CDR3 totals 15 residues. MiXCR was run by TCRdb on the 5' RACE reads, yielding one entry per CDR3 protein. The sample shows more than 300,000 distinct CDR3 sequences, more than 9% of them seen only once. To note about this clonotype: The antigen remains undetermined.

Notes on the study in general: Existing reports had already noted some motif variants in reactive arthritis synovial fluid and blood.

The sample comprised blood, either unsorted or a sorted T cell fraction (not recorded which). This receptor was obtained from a female donor with ankylosing spondylitis or in good health (not recorded which). The gene calls are TRBV10-2 and TRBJ2-7, with TRBD1 identical over 7 bases. DNA for the CDR3: TGCGCCAGTCGGGACAGACCACCAGCCTTCTACGAGCAGTACTTC. Translated, it gives CASRDRPPAFYEQYF.